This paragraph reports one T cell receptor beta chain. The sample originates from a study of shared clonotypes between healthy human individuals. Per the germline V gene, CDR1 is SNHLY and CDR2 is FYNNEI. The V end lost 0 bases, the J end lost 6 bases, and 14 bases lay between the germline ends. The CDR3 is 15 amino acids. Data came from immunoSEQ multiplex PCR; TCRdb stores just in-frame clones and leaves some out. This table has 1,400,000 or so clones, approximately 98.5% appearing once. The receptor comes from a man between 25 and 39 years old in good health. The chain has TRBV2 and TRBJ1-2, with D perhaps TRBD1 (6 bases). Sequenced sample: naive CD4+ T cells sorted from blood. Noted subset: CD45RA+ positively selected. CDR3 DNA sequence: TGTGCCAGCAGTGAAGCGGAGGGGGGCGCAGATGGCTACACCTTC. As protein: CASSEAEGGADGYTF.